This entry lists 12 T cell receptor beta chains sequenced from one sample in a study of T cell repertoires in cytomegalovirus infection. TCRdb re-called the reads through MiXCR, storing one row per CDR3 protein. The table records approximately 700,000 distinct CDR3 sequences, 35% to 40% of them present only once. The specimen sequenced was PBMCs. The receptors stem from a human donor in good health (CMV status not recorded). Some clones in this sample may be carry-over from other donors' samples.

This chain connects TRBV19 to TRBJ1-4; D gene ambiguous. The CDR3 sequence is 15 residues long. V lost 3 bases to trimming and J lost 0 bases, with 8 bases between them. The germline V gene encodes CDR1 LNHDA and CDR2 SQIVND (reference sequence). The CDR3 DNA reads TGTGCCAGTAGTATGTACGGGGCAACTAATGAAAAACTGTTTTTT. It translates to CASSMYGATNEKLFF.

The rearrangement joins TRBV3-1 to TRBJ2-7; possibly TRBD2 for D (6 bases). V lost 5 bases, J lost 4 bases, and 18 bases lay in between. The germline V gene has CDR1 LGHDT and CDR2 YNNKEL (reference sequence). The CDR3 is 15 residues long. This CDR3 is CASSDRRRGGYEQYF. As DNA, the CDR3 is TGTGCCAGCAGCGATCGACGTAGGGGAGGTTACGAGCAGTACTTC.

The table lists this clonotype with a few counts. The chain couples TRBV27 to TRBJ2-7; D possibly matches TRBD1 or TRBD2 (5 bases each). Deletions cut 1 base from V and 0 bases from J, with 10 bases between. Germline V lookup: CDR1 MNHEY, CDR2 SMNVEV (reference sequence). This CDR3 region has 15 residues. This chain's CDR3 is CASSLLGDRSYEQYF. The CDR3 coding sequence is TGTGCCAGCAGTTTATTGGGGGACCGCTCCTACGAGCAGTACTTC.

This chain connects TRBV6-2 or TRBV6-3 to TRBJ1-1, with 7 bases aligning to TRBD1. The CDR3 consists of 16 residues. Germline assignment: CDR1 MNHEY and CDR2 SVGEGT. Germline trimming cut 2 bases from V and 3 bases from J; bases unmatched to any gene: 9. The CDR3 bases are TGTGCCAGCAGTTACGCTGACAGGGCTAAGTACACTGAAGCTTTCTTT. It translates to CASSYADRAKYTEAFF.

The chain combines TRBV7-9 with TRBJ2-6; 8 positions match TRBD1. The ends lost 5 bases at V and 0 bases at J; junction bases unmatched: 9. The germline CDR1 and CDR2 sequences are SEHNR and FQNEAQ (reference sequence). The CDR3 length is 18 residues. The CDR3 loop reads CASSPSGTGLSGANVLTF. The CDR3 nucleotides read TGTGCCAGCAGCCCATCCGGGACAGGACTCTCTGGGGCCAACGTCCTGACTTTC.

The genes are TRBV7-9 and TRBJ1-2; D uncertain. In germline, CDR1 is SEHNR, CDR2 FQNEAQ (reference sequence). The CDR3 covers 15 residues. V was cut by 2 bases and J by 6 bases, with 16 bases left in between. The DNA for the CDR3 is TGTGCCAGCAGCTTATTGTCGGCGGAGACGGATGGCTACACCTTC. Protein sequence: CASSLLSAETDGYTF.

In this sample, this clonotype turned up a few times. Written as DNA, the CDR3 is TGTGCCAGCAGCTTAGGAACAGGGGGTTTGAATGGCTACACCTTC. It specifies CASSLGTGGLNGYTF. The rearrangement links TRBV7-2 to TRBJ1-2; TRBD1 agrees at 8 bases. Germline V gives CDR1 SGHTA, CDR2 FQGNSA. This CDR3 is 15 amino acids long. Unmatched junction bases numbered 7, after V lost 1 base and J lost 6 bases.

V and J are TRBV6-5 and TRBJ1-2; D not certain. Germline V lookup: CDR1 MNHEY, CDR2 SVGAGI. The CDR3 consists of 14 residues. Trimming took off 5 bases at V and 3 bases at J, with 13 bases between the two ends. The CDR3 DNA is TGTGCCAGCAGTCAGGAACAACACTACTATGGCTACACCTTC. Translated: CASSQEQHYYGYTF.

This chain connects TRBV5-1 to TRBJ1-4; possibly TRBD1 for D (5 bases). V dropped 6 bases and J dropped 8 bases, with 20 bases sitting between them. This CDR3 contains 15 residues. Germline CDR1 reads SGHRS; CDR2 reads YFSETQ. The CDR3 DNA reads as TGCGCCAGCACCCCAGACGGGGCGAGTATCGAAAAACTGTTTTTT. Translated: CASTPDGASIEKLFF. Full variable domain (outside the CDR3, taken from reference TRBV5-1 and TRBJ1-4): KAGVTQTPRYLIKTRGQQVTLSCSPISGHRSVSWYQQTPGQGLQFLFEYFSETQRNKGNFPGRFSGRQFSNSRSEMNVSTLELGDSALYLCASTPDGASIEKLFFGSGTQLSVL.

This clonotype was detected once. The chain joins TRBV7-3 to TRBJ2-1, with TRBD2 matching 13 bases. This CDR3 contains 17 residues. V gave up 3 bases and J gave up 8 bases; unmatched junction bases: 10. From germline, CDR1 is SGHTA and CDR2 FQGTGA. CDR3 sequence reads: CASSFTPGLAGSDEQFF. CDR3 DNA: TGTGCCAGCAGCTTTACGCCGGGACTAGCGGGATCTGATGAGCAGTTCTTC.

This clonotype occurred a few times. The rearrangement uses TRBV10-2 and TRBJ1-1; D perhaps matches TRBD1 (6 bases). V gave up 9 bases and J gave up 3 bases, with 14 bases separating them. Germline V lookup: CDR1 WSHSY, CDR2 SAAADI. CDR3 length: 13 residues. This chain's CDR3 is CARRRTADTEAFF. The CDR3 DNA is TGCGCCAGAAGAAGGACAGCGGACACTGAAGCTTTCTTT.

J is TRBJ1-6 and V is TRBV4-1; maybe TRBD1 (5 bases). V was pared by 3 bases and J by 0 bases, with 12 bases between. CDR1 is MGHRA and CDR2 is YSYEKL in the germline V gene. This CDR3 comprises 17 residues. This chain's CDR3 is CASSHPTASSYNSPLHF. The CDR3 DNA reads as TGCGCCAGCAGCCACCCGACAGCGAGCTCCTATAATTCACCCCTCCACTTT.